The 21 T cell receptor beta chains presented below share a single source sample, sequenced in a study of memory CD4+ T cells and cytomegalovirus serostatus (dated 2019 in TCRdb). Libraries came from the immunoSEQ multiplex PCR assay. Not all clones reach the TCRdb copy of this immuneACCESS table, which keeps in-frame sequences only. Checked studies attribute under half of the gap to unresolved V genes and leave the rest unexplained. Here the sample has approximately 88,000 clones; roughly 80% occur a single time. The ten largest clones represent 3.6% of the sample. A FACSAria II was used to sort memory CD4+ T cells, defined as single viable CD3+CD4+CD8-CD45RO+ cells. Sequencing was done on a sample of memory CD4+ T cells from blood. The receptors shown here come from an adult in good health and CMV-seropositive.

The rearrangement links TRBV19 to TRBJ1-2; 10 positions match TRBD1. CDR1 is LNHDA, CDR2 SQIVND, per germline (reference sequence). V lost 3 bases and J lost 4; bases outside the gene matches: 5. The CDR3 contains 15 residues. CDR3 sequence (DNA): TGTGCCAGTAGTATCGGACAGGGGGGGACCTATGGCTACACCTTC. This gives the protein CASSIGQGGTYGYTF.

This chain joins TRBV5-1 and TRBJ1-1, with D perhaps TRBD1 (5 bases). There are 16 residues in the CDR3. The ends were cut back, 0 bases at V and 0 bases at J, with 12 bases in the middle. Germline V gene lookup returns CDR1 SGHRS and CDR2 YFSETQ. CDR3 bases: TGCGCCAGCAGCTTGGCCCGGGGGGAGTTGAACACTGAAGCTTTCTTT. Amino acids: CASSLARGELNTEAFF.

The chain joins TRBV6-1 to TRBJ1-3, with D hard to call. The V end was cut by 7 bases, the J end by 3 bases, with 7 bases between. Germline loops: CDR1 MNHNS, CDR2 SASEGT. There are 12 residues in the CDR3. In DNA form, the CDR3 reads TGTGCCAGCATCACGGATGGAAACACCATATATTTT. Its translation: CASITDGNTIYF.

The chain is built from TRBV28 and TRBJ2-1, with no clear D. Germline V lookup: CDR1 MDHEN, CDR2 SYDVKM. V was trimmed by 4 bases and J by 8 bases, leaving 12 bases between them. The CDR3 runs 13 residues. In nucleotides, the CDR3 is TGTGCCAGCAGTTCCAATGGGGTCGATGAGCAGTTCTTC. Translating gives CASSSNGVDEQFF.

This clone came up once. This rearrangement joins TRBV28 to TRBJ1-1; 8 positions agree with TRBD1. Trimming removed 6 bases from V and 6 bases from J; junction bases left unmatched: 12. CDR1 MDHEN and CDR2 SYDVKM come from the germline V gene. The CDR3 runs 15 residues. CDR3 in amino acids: CASSSGRQGWSEAFF. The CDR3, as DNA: TGTGCCAGCAGCTCAGGTCGACAGGGGTGGTCTGAAGCTTTCTTT.

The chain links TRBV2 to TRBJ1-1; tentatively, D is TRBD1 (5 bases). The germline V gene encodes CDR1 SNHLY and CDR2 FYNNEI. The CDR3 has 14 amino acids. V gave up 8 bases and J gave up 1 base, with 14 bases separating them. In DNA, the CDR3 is TGTGCCAGCTCAGTCCGGGGCCGGAACACTGAAGCTTTCTTT. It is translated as CASSVRGRNTEAFF.

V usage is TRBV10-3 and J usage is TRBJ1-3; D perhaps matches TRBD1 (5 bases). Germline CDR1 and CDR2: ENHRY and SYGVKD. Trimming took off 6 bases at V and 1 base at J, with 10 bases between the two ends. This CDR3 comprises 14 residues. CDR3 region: CAIRVDRSGNTIYF. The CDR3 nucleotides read TGTGCCATCAGAGTTGACAGATCTGGAAACACCATATATTTT.

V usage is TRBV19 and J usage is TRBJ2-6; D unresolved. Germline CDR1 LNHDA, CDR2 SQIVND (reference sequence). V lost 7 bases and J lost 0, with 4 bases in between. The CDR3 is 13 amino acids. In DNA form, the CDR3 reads TGTGCCAGTATGACCTCTGGGGCCAACGTCCTGACTTTC. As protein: CASMTSGANVLTF.

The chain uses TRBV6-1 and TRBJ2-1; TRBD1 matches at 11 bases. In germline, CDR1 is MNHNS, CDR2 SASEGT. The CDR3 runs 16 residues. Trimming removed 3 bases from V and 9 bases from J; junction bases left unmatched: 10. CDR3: CASSEADRGHVGEQFF. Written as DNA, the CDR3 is TGTGCCAGCAGTGAGGCGGACAGGGGGCATGTGGGTGAGCAGTTCTTC.

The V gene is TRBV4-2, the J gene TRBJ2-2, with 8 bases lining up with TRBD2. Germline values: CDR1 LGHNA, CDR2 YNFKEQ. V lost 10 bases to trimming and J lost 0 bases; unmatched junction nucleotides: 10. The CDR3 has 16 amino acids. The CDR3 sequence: CATTLGGGPNTGELFF. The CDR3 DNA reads TGTGCCACCACCCTCGGGGGGGGGCCGAACACCGGGGAGCTGTTTTTT.

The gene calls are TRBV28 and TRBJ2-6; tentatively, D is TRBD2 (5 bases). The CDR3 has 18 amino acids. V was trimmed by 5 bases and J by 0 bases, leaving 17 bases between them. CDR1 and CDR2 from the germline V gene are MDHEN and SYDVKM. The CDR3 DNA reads TGTGCCAGCAGTCCCCGGCCGGGATCCAGCTCTGGGGCCAACGTCCTGACTTTC. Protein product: CASSPRPGSSSGANVLTF. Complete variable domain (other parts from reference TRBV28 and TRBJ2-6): DVKVTQSSRYLVKRTGEKVFLECVQDMDHENMFWYRQDPGLGLRLIYFSYDVKMKEKGDIPEGYSVSREKKERFSLILESASTNQTSMYLCASSPRPGSSSGANVLTFGAGSRLTVL.

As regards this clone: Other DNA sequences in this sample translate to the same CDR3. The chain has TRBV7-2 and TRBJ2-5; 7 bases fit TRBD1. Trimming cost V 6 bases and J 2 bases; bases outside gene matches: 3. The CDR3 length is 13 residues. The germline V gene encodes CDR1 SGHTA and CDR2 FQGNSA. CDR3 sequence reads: CASSRDRQETQYF. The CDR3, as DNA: TGTGCCAGCAGTCGGGACAGACAAGAGACCCAGTACTTC.

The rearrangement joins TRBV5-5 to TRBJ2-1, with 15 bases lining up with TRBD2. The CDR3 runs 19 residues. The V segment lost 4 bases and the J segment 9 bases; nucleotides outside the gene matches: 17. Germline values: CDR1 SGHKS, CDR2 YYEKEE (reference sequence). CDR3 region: CASSPGVRFRTSGRVEQFF. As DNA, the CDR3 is TGTGCCAGCAGCCCCGGGGTTCGTTTCAGGACTAGCGGGAGGGTTGAGCAGTTCTTC.

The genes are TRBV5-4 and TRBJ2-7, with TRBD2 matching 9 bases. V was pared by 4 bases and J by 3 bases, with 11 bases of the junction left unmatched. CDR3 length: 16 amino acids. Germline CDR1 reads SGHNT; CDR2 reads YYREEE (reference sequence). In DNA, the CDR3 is TGTGCCAGCAGCCCGCGGGGGGGAACGGGGGGCTACGAGCAGTACTTC. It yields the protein CASSPRGGTGGYEQYF.

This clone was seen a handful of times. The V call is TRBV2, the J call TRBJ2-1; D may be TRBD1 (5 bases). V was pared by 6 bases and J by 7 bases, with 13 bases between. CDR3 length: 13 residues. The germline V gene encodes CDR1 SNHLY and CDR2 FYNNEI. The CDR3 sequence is CASSLDSSNEQFF. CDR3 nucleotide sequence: TGTGCCAGCAGCCTCGACAGCTCAAATGAGCAGTTCTTC.

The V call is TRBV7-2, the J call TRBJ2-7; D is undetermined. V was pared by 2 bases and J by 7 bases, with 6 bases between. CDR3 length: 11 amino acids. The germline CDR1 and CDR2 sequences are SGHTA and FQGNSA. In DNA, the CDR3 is TGTGCCAGCAGCTTAAGGTTAGAGCAGTACTTC. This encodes CASSLRLEQYF.

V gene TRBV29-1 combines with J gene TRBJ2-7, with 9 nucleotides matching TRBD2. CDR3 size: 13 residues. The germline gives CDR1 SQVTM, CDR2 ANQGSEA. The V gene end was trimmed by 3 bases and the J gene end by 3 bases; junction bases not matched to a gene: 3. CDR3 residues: CSVEEAGGYEQYF. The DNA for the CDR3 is TGCAGCGTTGAGGAAGCGGGAGGCTACGAGCAGTACTTC.

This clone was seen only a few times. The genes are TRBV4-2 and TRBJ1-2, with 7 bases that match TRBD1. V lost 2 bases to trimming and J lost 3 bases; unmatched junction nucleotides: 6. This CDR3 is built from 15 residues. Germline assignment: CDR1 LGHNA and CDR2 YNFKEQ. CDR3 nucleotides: TGTGCCAGCAGCCAACCGGGACAGCCAGACTATGGCTACACCTTC. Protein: CASSQPGQPDYGYTF.

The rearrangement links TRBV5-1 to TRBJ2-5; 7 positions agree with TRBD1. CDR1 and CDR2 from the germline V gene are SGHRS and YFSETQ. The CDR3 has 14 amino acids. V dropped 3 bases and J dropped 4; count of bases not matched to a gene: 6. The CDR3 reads CASSSDRVGETQYF. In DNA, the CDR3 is TGCGCCAGCAGCTCTGACAGGGTTGGAGAGACCCAGTACTTC.

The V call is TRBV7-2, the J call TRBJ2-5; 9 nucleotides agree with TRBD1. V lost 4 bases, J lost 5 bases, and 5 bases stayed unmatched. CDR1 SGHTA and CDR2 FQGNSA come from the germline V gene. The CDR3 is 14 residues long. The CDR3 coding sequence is TGTGCCAGCAGCTCGCGGACAGGGGTGGAGACCCAGTACTTC. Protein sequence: CASSSRTGVETQYF.

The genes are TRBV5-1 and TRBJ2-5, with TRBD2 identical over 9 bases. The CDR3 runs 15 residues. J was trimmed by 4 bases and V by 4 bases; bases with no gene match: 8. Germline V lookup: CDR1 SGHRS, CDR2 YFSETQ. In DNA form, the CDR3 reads TGCGCCAGCAGCGGGGTGCAAGCGGGAGGAGAGACCCAGTACTTC. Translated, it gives CASSGVQAGGETQYF.